Listed below are T cell receptor beta chains from one sample, sequenced in a study of shared clonotypes between healthy human individuals. Here immunoSEQ multiplex PCR was the method, and the copy in TCRdb shows in-frame clones only, minus some. The sample comprises 2.3 million or so clones, approximately 95% of which are singletons, and 0.3% to 0.4% rests with the top ten. Source material: naive CD4+ T cells from PBMCs. These receptor sequences come from a man aged 18 to 30 in good health. Some clones in this sample may be carry-over from other donors' samples. CDR3s include the opening cysteine and the closing phenylalanine or tryptophan. D genes are given only for firm matches. Clone size, where shown, is once, few, many, or a class for clones that have expanded.

abundance,d_gene,v_gene,j_gene,CDR3aa,CDR3nt
-,-,TRBV5-6,TRBJ1-5,CASSFWHGNQPQHF,TGTGCCAGCAGCTTTTGGCATGGCAATCAGCCCCAGCATTTT
-,-,TRBV28,TRBJ1-5,CASSLAGRGNQPQHF,TGTGCCAGCAGTTTGGCAGGGAGAGGCAATCAGCCCCAGCATTTT
-,-,TRBV6-5,TRBJ1-2,CASSYGADNYGYTF,TGTGCCAGCAGTTACGGGGCAGATAACTATGGCTACACCTTC
-,-,TRBV13,TRBJ2-7,CASSYRHLSYEQYF,TGTGCCAGCAGCTACAGGCACCTTTCCTACGAGCAGTACTTC
-,-,TRBV7-9,TRBJ2-3,CASSPPGTDTQYF,TGTGCCAGCAGCCCACCCGGGACAGATACGCAGTATTTT
-,-,TRBV7-9,TRBJ1-2,CASTKGGYGYTF,TGTGCCAGCACCAAGGGGGGCTATGGCTACACCTTC
-,-,TRBV7-3,TRBJ2-1,CASSLRPGNEQFF,TGTGCCAGCAGCCTACGACCAGGTAATGAGCAGTTCTTC
-,-,TRBV28,TRBJ1-2,CASSSLDNNGYTF,TGTGCCAGCAGTTCCCTGGACAACAATGGCTACACCTTC
-,-,TRBV5-1,TRBJ2-7,CASSWALGNSYEQYF,TGCGCCAGCAGCTGGGCCCTCGGAAACTCCTACGAGCAGTACTTC
once,TRBD1,TRBV29-1,TRBJ1-2,CSVEDIDRDDLYSYGYTF,TGCAGCGTTGAAGATATCGACAGGGACGACCTCTACTCCTATGGCTACACCTTC
-,-,TRBV4-1,TRBJ2-3,CASSQGNTDTQYF,TGCGCCAGCAGCCAGGGGAATACAGATACGCAGTATTTT
-,-,TRBV4-1,TRBJ1-2,CASSSYRVDYGYTF,TGCGCCAGCAGCTCTTACAGGGTTGACTATGGCTACACCTTC
-,TRBD2,TRBV9,TRBJ2-7,CASSQSGDPQEQYF,TGTGCCAGCAGCCAGAGCGGGGACCCTCAGGAGCAGTACTTC
-,TRBD1,TRBV18,TRBJ2-7,CASSSDRGEQYF,TGTGCCAGCTCATCCGACAGGGGCGAGCAGTACTTC
-,-,TRBV10-3,TRBJ2-7,CATRDSSYEQYF,TGTGCCACCCGAGACAGCTCCTACGAGCAGTACTTC
-,-,TRBV7-3,TRBJ2-2,CASSLGATGTGELFF,TGTGCCAGCAGCTTAGGTGCGACGGGCACCGGGGAGCTGTTTTTT
once,-,TRBV27,TRBJ1-2,CASRLSAGAHGYTF,TGTGCCAGCAGACTCTCGGCAGGCGCCCATGGCTACACCTTC
once,TRBD1,TRBV6-1,TRBJ1-1,CASSGTGDTEAFF,TGTGCCAGCAGCGGGACAGGGGACACTGAAGCTTTCTTT
-,-,TRBV25-1,TRBJ2-7,CASSDGFGSYEQYF,TGTGCCAGCAGTGACGGCTTTGGCTCCTACGAGCAGTACTTC
-,-,TRBV5-1,TRBJ2-5,CASSDERASGETQYF,TGCGCCAGCAGCGACGAACGGGCCTCGGGGGAGACCCAGTACTTC
once,-,TRBV5-1,TRBJ2-7,CASSYSTGPGTYEQYF,TGCGCCAGCAGCTACTCTACAGGGCCGGGAACCTACGAGCAGTACTTC
-,-,TRBV6-1,TRBJ2-5,CASSEAYRVGETQYF,TGTGCCAGCAGTGAAGCTTACAGGGTAGGGGAGACCCAGTACTTC
-,-,TRBV27,TRBJ2-7,CASSFIGGREYF,TGTGCCAGCAGTTTCATTGGGGGCCGGGAGTACTTC
-,-,TRBV27,TRBJ1-4,CASSLGGRANEKLFF,TGTGCCAGCAGTTTAGGTGGAAGGGCTAATGAAAAACTGTTTTTT
-,-,TRBV29-1,TRBJ1-4,CSVGTGLDEKLFF,TGCAGCGTGGGAACAGGATTGGACGAAAAACTGTTTTTT
-,-,TRBV19,TRBJ2-1,CASSSLGAVGNEQFF,TGTGCCAGTAGTTCACTAGGGGCAGTCGGCAATGAGCAGTTCTTC
-,-,TRBV27,TRBJ1-2,CASSLSDGGLSTF,TGTGCCAGCAGTTTATCTGACGGGGGGCTATCCACCTTC
-,-,TRBV7-2,TRBJ2-3,CASSPYLAEDTQYF,TGTGCCAGCAGCCCCTACCTAGCAGAAGATACGCAGTATTTT
few,-,TRBV5-6,TRBJ1-1,CASSYSPSTEAFF,TGTGCCAGCAGCTACAGTCCAAGCACTGAAGCTTTCTTT
once,-,TRBV6-6,TRBJ2-7,CASSGPSEEQYF,TGTGCCAGCAGTGGCCCTAGCGAGGAGCAGTACTTC
-,-,TRBV18,TRBJ2-7,CASSPGTLVSYEQYF,TGTGCCAGCTCCCCCGGGACATTAGTTTCCTACGAGCAGTACTTC
-,-,TRBV11-2,TRBJ2-3,CASRGSTDTQYF,TGTGCCAGCAGAGGAAGCACAGATACGCAGTATTTT
-,TRBD2,TRBV7-2,TRBJ2-7,CASSSSAGGYEQYF,TGTGCCAGCAGCTCATCAGCGGGAGGGTACGAGCAGTACTTC
once,-,TRBV6-5,TRBJ1-1,CASSRKGGTEAFF,TGTGCCAGCAGCCGAAAGGGCGGTACTGAAGCTTTCTTT
-,-,TRBV27,TRBJ1-5,CASSLMGLDQPQHF,TGTGCCAGCAGTTTAATGGGGCTTGATCAGCCCCAGCATTTT
once,-,TRBV28,TRBJ1-2,CASTEPGAVGGYTF,TGTGCCAGCACAGAACCAGGGGCGGTTGGGGGCTACACCTTC
-,-,TRBV5-1,TRBJ2-3,CASTLAWALTDTQYF,TGCGCCAGTACGCTAGCATGGGCGCTTACAGATACGCAGTATTTT
-,TRBD1,TRBV7-9,TRBJ2-6,CASSSDRVGANVLTF,TGTGCCAGCAGCTCAGACAGGGTTGGGGCCAACGTCCTGACTTTC
-,-,TRBV5-1,TRBJ2-3,CASSLERRASTDTQYF,TGCGCCAGCAGCTTGGAGAGGCGAGCTAGCACAGATACGCAGTATTTT
-,-,TRBV30,TRBJ1-4,CAWRTPPGKGKLFF,TGTGCCTGGAGAACCCCCCCGGGAAAAGGAAAACTGTTTTTT
-,-,TRBV4-2,TRBJ2-3,CASSQEGLGETDTQYF,TGTGCCAGCAGCCAAGAGGGCTTGGGGGAGACAGATACGCAGTATTTT
-,-,TRBV29-1,TRBJ2-7,CSVVDFGPFGRDEQYF,TGCAGCGTTGTAGATTTTGGGCCTTTTGGTAGGGACGAGCAGTACTTC
-,-,TRBV7-2,TRBJ2-7,CASSLAASPYEQYF,TGTGCCAGCAGCTTAGCGGCCTCTCCCTACGAGCAGTACTTC
-,-,TRBV7-8,TRBJ1-5,CASSFDHSNQPQHF,TGTGCCAGCAGCTTTGACCATAGCAATCAGCCCCAGCATTTT
-,-,TRBV5-4,TRBJ2-5,CASSSLWGDVGQETQYF,TGTGCCAGCAGCTCCCTGTGGGGGGATGTAGGCCAAGAGACCCAGTACTTC
-,TRBD2,TRBV27,TRBJ2-7,CASGPAETSGPYEQYF,TGTGCCAGCGGCCCCGCCGAGACTAGCGGTCCCTACGAGCAGTACTTC
-,-,TRBV4-3,TRBJ2-7,CASGQFTSGPYEQYF,TGCGCCAGCGGACAGTTCACATCGGGACCCTACGAGCAGTACTTC
-,-,TRBV28,TRBJ2-6,CASSSVGANVLTF,TGTGCCAGCAGTTCGGTTGGGGCCAACGTCCTGACTTTC
-,TRBD2,TRBV15,TRBJ2-7,CATSRGPTSGYEQYF,TGTGCCACCAGCAGAGGCCCGACTAGCGGTTACGAGCAGTACTTC
-,TRBD2,TRBV5-1,TRBJ2-1,CASSTPLAGGYEQFF,TGCGCCAGCAGCACACCACTAGCGGGAGGGTACGAGCAGTTCTTC
-,TRBD2,TRBV18,TRBJ2-3,CASSRTSQGTDTQYF,TGTGCCAGCTCCCGGACTAGCCAAGGCACAGATACGCAGTATTTT
-,-,TRBV7-2,TRBJ1-5,CASSLGSRNNQPQHF,TGTGCCAGCAGCTTAGGATCCAGGAACAATCAGCCCCAGCATTTT
-,-,TRBV9,TRBJ2-2,CASSVEEGAGWTGELFF,TGTGCCAGCAGCGTAGAGGAGGGGGCCGGTTGGACCGGGGAGCTGTTTTTT
-,TRBD1,TRBV15,TRBJ1-1,CATSRGLTGYMNTEAFF,TGTGCCACCAGCCGCGGGCTGACAGGGTACATGAACACTGAAGCTTTCTTT
-,-,TRBV28,TRBJ2-7,CASSLTGATYEQYF,TGTGCCAGCAGTTTAACGGGGGCGACCTACGAGCAGTACTTC